A single sample is the source of the 11 T cell receptor beta chains below, sequenced in a study of Ad26.COV2.S vaccination and SARS-CoV-2 variants. Treatment noted: roughly 18 received Ad26.COV2.S at low or high dose, single or two shots; roughly five received placebo; per-sample allocation not given. The investigators took samples on day 63 after the first vaccine or placebo injection. Some clones are missing from TCRdb's copy, which holds only in-frame ones; the method was immunoSEQ multiplex PCR. The data contain 350,000 to 500,000 clones, around 91% of them singletons. The sequenced sample was peripheral blood, obtained in a trial of Ad26.COV2.S vaccine versus placebo. Source of these receptors: a person between 18 and 65 years old who received the Ad26.COV2.S COVID-19 vaccine or a placebo.

J is TRBJ2-6 and V is TRBV5-1, with a possible D match to TRBD2 (5 bases). The V end lost 7 bases, the J end lost 0 bases, and 8 bases lay between the germline ends. The germline V gene encodes CDR1 SGHRS and CDR2 YFSETQ. CDR3 length equals 14 residues. CDR3 sequence reads: CASEGSSGANVLTF. The CDR3 nucleotides are TGCGCCAGCGAAGGGAGCTCTGGGGCCAACGTCCTGACTTTC.

This clone was observed a handful of times. The chain carries TRBV6-4 and TRBJ1-6; D uncertain. The CDR3 length is 13 residues. Germline CDR1 is MRHNA and CDR2 is SNTAGT. V was pared by 3 bases and J by 7 bases, with 7 bases between. CDR3: CASSESGNSPLHF. DNA of the CDR3: TGTGCCAGCAGTGAGTCGGGAAATTCACCCCTCCACTTT.

The V and J genes are TRBV28 and TRBJ2-7; either TRBD1 or TRBD2 may fit D (5 bases each). This CDR3 spans 16 amino acids. Trimming removed 6 bases from V and 5 bases from J, with 23 bases in between. Germline CDR1 is MDHEN and CDR2 is SYDVKM. The CDR3 spells CASSPSGRRVRNEQYF. Here the CDR3 DNA reads TGTGCCAGCAGCCCGTCGGGACGCAGGGTGAGGAACGAGCAGTACTTC.

The V call is TRBV24-1, the J call TRBJ2-5; the match to TRBD1 covers 7 bases. In germline, CDR1 is KGHDR, CDR2 SFDVKD. V was clipped by 0 bases and J by 5 bases; unmatched bases: 5. This CDR3 is built from 15 residues. The CDR3 spells CATSDLRGGRETQYF. CDR3 bases: TGTGCCACCAGTGATTTGCGAGGGGGCAGGGAGACCCAGTACTTC.

This chain joins TRBV7-9 and TRBJ2-3; tentatively, D is TRBD2 (5 bases). Germline V gene lookup returns CDR1 SEHNR and CDR2 FQNEAQ (reference sequence). This CDR3 has 15 residues. With 5 bases removed from V and 7 bases from J, the gap between germline ends came to 19 bases. CDR3: CASSPRGHSVHTQYF. CDR3 sequence (DNA): TGTGCCAGCAGCCCGAGAGGGCACTCAGTTCATACGCAGTATTTT. Full variable domain (rest looked up from reference TRBV7-9 and TRBJ2-3): DTGVSQNPRHKITKRGQNVTFRCDPISEHNRLYWYRQTLGQGPEFLTYFQNEAQLEKSRLLSDRFSAERPKGSFSTLEIQRTEQGDSAMYLCASSPRGHSVHTQYFGPGTRLTVL.

The V gene is TRBV6-2 or TRBV6-3, the J gene TRBJ2-7, with D possibly TRBD1 on 5 matching bases. This CDR3 is 19 amino acids long. Germline V gene lookup returns CDR1 MNHEY and CDR2 SVGEGT. V lost 2 bases to trimming and J lost 3 bases, with 26 bases between them. This CDR3 is CASSYGQGPSTVPRYEQYF. Here the CDR3 DNA reads TGTGCCAGCAGTTACGGGCAGGGCCCATCCACTGTCCCCCGCTACGAGCAGTACTTC.

The chain has TRBV29-1 and TRBJ2-1; perhaps TRBD2 as D (5 bases). The CDR3 consists of 12 residues. V lost 2 bases and J lost 5, with 7 bases in between. Germline values: CDR1 SQVTM, CDR2 ANQGSEA. The CDR3 region has the DNA TGCAGCGTTGAACGGACTCACAATGAGCAGTTCTTC. This codes for CSVERTHNEQFF.

The chain uses TRBV5-1 and TRBJ2-7; 7 nucleotides match TRBD2. Germline V gene sequence: CDR1 SGHRS, CDR2 YFSETQ. This CDR3 spans 17 amino acids. The junction had 9 bases not matched to a gene; V was cut back by 0 bases and J by 0 bases. CDR3 sequence reads: CASSLGLLAASSYEQYF. In DNA, the CDR3 is TGCGCCAGCAGCTTGGGCCTCCTAGCGGCGAGCTCCTACGAGCAGTACTTC.

This chain links TRBV18 with TRBJ1-1; 7 nucleotides match TRBD1. V lost 6 bases to trimming and J lost 3 bases; unmatched junction nucleotides: 10. The CDR3 totals 15 residues. From germline, CDR1 is KGHSH and CDR2 LQKENI. The CDR3 sequence is CASSLLHRGYTEAFF. The CDR3 DNA follows: TGTGCCAGCTCGCTACTCCACAGGGGATACACTGAAGCTTTCTTT.

The chain recombines TRBV28 with TRBJ2-7, with TRBD2 matching 14 bases. The CDR3 length is 18 residues. CDR1 is MDHEN and CDR2 is SYDVKM in the germline V gene. The V segment lost 5 bases and the J segment 7 bases; nucleotides outside the gene matches: 16. CDR3 bases: TGTGCCAGCAGTCCATCGGGACTAGCGGGAGTAGGTTCGGGGGAGCAGTACTTC. This sequence encodes CASSPSGLAGVGSGEQYF.

The chain recombines TRBV15 with TRBJ2-1; D ambiguous. The CDR3 runs 14 residues. V lost 2 bases and J 4 bases, leaving 9 bases between the germline ends. Germline loops: CDR1 LNHNV, CDR2 YYDKDF (reference sequence). The CDR3 DNA reads TGTGCCACCAGCAGACAGGAAAAATACAATGAGCAGTTCTTC. Protein sequence: CATSRQEKYNEQFF.